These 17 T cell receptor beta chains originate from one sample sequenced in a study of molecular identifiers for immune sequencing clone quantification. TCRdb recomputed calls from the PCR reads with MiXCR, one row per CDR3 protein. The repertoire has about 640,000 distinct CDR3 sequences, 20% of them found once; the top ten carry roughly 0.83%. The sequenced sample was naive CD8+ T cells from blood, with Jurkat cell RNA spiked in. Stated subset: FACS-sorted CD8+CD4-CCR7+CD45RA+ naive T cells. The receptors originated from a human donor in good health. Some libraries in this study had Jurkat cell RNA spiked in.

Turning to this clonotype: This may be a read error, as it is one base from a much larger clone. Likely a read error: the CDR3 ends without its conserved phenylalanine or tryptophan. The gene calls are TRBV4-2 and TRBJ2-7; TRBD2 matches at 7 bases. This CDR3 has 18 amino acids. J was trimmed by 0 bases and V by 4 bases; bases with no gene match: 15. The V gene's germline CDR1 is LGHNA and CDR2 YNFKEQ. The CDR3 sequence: CASSLGRLAGGSSYEQYI. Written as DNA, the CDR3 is TGTGCCAGCAGCCTCGGGAGACTAGCTGGGGGTAGCTCCTACGAGCAGTACATC.

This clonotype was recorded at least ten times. Here the CDR3 reads CSAEARPGNTEAFF. The CDR3 DNA reads as TGCAGCGCCGAGGCCCGGCCCGGGAACACTGAAGCTTTCTTT. The chain uses TRBV29-1 and TRBJ1-1; D is undetermined. Trimming cost V 7 bases and J 1 base, with 16 bases left between them. The CDR3 consists of 14 residues. Germline V lookup: CDR1 SQVTM, CDR2 ANQGSEA.

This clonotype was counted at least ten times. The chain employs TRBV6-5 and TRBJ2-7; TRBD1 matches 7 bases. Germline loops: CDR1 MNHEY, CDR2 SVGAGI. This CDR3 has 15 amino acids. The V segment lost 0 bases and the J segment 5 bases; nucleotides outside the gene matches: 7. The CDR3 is CASSYSAGGRNEQYF. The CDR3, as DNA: TGTGCCAGCAGTTACTCGGCAGGGGGTAGGAACGAGCAGTACTTC.

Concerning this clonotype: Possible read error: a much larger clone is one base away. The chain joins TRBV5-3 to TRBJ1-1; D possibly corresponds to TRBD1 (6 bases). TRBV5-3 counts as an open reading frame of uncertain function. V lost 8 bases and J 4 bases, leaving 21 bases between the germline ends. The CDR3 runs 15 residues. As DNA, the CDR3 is TGTGCCAGCAGCCTGCGACAGGACCGGCCCACTGAAGCTTTCTTT. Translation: CASSLRQDRPTEAFF.

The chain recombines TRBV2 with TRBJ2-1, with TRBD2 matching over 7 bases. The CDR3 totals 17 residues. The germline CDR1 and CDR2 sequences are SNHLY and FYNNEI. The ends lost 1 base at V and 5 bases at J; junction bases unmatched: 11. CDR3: CASSEGRDYGSHNEQFF. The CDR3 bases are TGTGCCAGCAGTGAAGGGAGGGACTACGGGTCCCACAATGAGCAGTTCTTC.

The chain's CDR3 is CASSYSSGVDNEQFF. CDR3 bases: TGTGCCAGCAGTTACTCATCGGGGGTCGACAATGAGCAGTTCTTC. This sequence joins TRBV6-5 and TRBJ2-1, with D possibly matching TRBD2 (6 bases). The CDR3 is 15 residues long. Trimming stripped 0 bases from V and 5 bases from J, with 11 bases between. Germline V gene sequence: CDR1 MNHEY, CDR2 SVGAGI.

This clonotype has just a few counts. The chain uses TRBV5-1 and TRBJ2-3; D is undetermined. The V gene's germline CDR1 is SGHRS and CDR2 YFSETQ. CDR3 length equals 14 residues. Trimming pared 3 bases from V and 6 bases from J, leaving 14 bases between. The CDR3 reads CASSSGFFEDTQYF. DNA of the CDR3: TGCGCCAGCAGCTCCGGGTTTTTTGAGGATACGCAGTATTTT.

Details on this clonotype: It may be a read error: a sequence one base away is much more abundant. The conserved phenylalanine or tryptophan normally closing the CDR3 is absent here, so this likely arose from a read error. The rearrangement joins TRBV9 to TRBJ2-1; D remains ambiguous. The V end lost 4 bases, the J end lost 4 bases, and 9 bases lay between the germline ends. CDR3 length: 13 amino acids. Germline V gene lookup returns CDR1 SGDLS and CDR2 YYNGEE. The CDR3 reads CASSQDQYNEQFL. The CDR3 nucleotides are TGTGCCAGCAGCCAGGACCAATACAATGAGCAGTTCCTC.

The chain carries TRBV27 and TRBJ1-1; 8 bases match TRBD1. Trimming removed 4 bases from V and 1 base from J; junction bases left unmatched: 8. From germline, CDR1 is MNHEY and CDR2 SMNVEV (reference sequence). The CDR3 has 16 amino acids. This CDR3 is CASSSIQGVANTEAFF. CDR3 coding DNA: TGTGCCAGCAGTTCCATACAGGGGGTAGCGAACACTGAAGCTTTCTTT.

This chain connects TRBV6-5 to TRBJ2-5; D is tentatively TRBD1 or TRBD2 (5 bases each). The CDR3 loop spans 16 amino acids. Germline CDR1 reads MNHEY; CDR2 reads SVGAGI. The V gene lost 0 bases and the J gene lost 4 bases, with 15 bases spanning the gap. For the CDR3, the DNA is TGTGCCAGCAGTTACTCGATGGGGACGGTAGGAGAGACCCAGTACTTC. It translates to CASSYSMGTVGETQYF.

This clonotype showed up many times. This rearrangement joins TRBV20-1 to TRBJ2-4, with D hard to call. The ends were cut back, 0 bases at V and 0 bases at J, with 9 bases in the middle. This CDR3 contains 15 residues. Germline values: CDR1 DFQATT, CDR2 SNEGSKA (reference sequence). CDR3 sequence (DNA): TGCAGTGCTAGAGATGTCCTGGAAGCCAAAAACATTCAGTACTTC. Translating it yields CSARDVLEAKNIQYF.

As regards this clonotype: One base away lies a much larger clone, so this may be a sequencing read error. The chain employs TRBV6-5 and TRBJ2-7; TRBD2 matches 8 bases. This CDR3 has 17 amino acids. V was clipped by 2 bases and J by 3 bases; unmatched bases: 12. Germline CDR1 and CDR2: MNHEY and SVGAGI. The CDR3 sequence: CASSYPREGGPVYEQYF. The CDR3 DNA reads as TGTGCCAGCAGTTACCCCCGGGAGGGGGGGCCCGTCTACGAGCAGTACTTC.

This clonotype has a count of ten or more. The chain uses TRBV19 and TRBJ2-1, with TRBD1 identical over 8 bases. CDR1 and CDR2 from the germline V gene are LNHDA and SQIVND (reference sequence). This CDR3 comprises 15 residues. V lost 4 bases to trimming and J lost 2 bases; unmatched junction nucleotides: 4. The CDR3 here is CASSTGTGPYNEQFF. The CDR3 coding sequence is TGTGCCAGTAGTACCGGGACAGGTCCCTACAATGAGCAGTTCTTC.

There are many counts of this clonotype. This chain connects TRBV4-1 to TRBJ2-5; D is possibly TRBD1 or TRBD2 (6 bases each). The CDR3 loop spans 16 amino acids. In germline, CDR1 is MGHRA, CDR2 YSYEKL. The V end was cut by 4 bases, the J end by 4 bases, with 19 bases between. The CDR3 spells CASSPFGGPGAETQYF. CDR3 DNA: TGCGCCAGCAGCCCGTTTGGAGGCCCGGGGGCAGAGACCCAGTACTTC.

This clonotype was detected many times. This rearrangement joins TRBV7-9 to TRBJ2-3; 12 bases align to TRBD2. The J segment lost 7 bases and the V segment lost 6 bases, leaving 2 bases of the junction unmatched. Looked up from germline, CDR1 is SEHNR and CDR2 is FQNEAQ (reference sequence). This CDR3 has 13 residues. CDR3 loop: CASRTSGSYTQYF. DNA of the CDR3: TGTGCCAGCAGGACTAGCGGGAGTTATACGCAGTATTTT. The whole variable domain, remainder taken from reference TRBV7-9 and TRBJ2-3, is DTGVSQNPRHKITKRGQNVTFRCDPISEHNRLYWYRQTLGQGPEFLTYFQNEAQLEKSRLLSDRFSAERPKGSFSTLEIQRTEQGDSAMYLCASRTSGSYTQYFGPGTRLTVL.

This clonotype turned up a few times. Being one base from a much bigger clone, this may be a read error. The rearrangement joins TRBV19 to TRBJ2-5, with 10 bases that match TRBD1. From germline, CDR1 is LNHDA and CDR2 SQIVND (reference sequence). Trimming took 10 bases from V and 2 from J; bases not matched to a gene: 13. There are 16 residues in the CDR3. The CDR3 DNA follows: TGTGCCAATAGCGGAGCGACAGGGGGCCATCAAGAGACCCAGTACTTC. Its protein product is CANSGATGGHQETQYF.

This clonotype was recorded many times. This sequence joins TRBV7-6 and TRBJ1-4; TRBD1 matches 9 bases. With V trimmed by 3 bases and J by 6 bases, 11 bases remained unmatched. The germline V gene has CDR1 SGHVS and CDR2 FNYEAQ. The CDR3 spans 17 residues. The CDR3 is CASSFSPFTGGDEKLFF. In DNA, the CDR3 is TGTGCCAGCAGCTTTTCCCCCTTTACAGGGGGCGATGAAAAACTGTTTTTT.